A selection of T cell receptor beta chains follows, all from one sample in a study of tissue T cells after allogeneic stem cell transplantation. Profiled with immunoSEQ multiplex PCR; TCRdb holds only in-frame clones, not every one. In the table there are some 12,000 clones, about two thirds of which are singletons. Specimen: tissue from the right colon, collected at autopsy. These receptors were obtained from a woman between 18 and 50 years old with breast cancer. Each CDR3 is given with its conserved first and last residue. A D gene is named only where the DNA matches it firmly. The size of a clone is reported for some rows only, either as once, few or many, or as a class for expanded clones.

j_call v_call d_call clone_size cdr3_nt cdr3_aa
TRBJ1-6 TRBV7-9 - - TGTGCCAGCAGCTTAATGGGGAGCTCCTATAATTCACCCCTCCACTTT CASSLMGSSYNSPLHF
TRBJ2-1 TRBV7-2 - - TGTGCCAGCAGCTTAGAGGGGGGGCCACGGGAGCAGTTCTTC CASSLEGGPREQFF
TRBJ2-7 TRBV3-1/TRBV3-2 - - TGTGCCAGCAGCCAAGATCAGCGGACCTCCTACGAGCAGTACTTC CASSQDQRTSYEQYF
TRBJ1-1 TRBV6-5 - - TGTGCCAGCAGGCAAGGAGGGGGTAGGGCTTTCTTT CASRQGGGRAFF
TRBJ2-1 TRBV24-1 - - TGTGCCACCAGTGACCCTTCAAGCGATGAGCAGTTCTTC CATSDPSSDEQFF
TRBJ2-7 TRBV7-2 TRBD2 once TGTGCCAGCAGCCTTGGGAGGGGACTAGGATTTAACGAGCAGTACTTC CASSLGRGLGFNEQYF
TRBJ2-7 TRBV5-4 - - TGTGCCAGCAGCCGCGACTCCTACGAGCAGTACTTC CASSRDSYEQYF
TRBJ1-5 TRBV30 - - TGTGCCTGGAGTGGGGAACGCAATCAGCCCCAGCATTTT CAWSGERNQPQHF
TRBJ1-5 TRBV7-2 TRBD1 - TGTGCCAGCAGCTTGGACAGGGATCAGCCCCAGCATTTT CASSLDRDQPQHF
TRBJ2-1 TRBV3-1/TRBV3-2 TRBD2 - TGTGCCAGCAGCCAAGTCCCTAGCGGGGGGGCCGATGAGCAGTTCTTC CASSQVPSGGADEQFF